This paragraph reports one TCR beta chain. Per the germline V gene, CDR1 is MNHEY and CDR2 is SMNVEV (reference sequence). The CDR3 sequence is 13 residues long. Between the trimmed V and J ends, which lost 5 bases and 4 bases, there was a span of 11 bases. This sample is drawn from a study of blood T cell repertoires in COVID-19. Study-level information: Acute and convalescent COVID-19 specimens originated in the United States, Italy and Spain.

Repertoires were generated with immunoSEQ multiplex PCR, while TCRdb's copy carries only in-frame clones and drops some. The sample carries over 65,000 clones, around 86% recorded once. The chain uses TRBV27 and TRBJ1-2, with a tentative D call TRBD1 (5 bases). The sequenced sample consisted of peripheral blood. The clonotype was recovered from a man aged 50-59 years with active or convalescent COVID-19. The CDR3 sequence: CASSRSRGYGYTF. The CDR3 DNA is TGTGCCAGCAGTCGGTCAAGGGGCTATGGCTACACCTTC.